This TCR beta chain is from a study of CD8+ T cells in alopecia areata (dated by TCRdb to the late 2010s). Notes on the research overall: The treated patients, all with moderate-to-severe alopecia areata, were enrolled in an open-label pilot trial of oral tofacitinib given at 5 to 10 mg twice daily. Patients stayed on tofacitinib for 6 to 18 months and then had 6 months of follow-up off drug so that delayed response and recurrence could be assessed. The SALT score, which quantifies the percentage of affected scalp surface area, was used to measure disease severity in treated patients. The study used high-throughput TCRbeta sequencing to examine T cell clonal expansion in alopecia areata, in both the C3H/HeJ mouse model and human patients. In humans, TCRbeta sequencing was performed on scalp tissue and on sorted CD4+ and CD8+ peripheral blood T cells from healthy controls and from patients with patchy or totalis/universalis alopecia areata. Biopsies were taken from tofacitinib-treated patients at baseline and again at 4 and 24 weeks into treatment, and several of those patients also had a later scalp biopsy. Clonality in the scalp was compared among normal scalp (n=4), patchy alopecia areata scalp (n=8), and alopecia totalis/universalis scalp (n=8). RNA was obtained with the PAXgene miRNA kit for fixed scalp, the miRNeasy kit for PBMCs, and the RNeasy kit for mouse skin. TCRbeta CDR3 regions were amplified by immunoSEQ multiplex PCR with 35 Vbeta forward and 13 Jbeta reverse primers.

Findings and caveats that apply to the study as a whole: Unlike mouse skin, which is dominated by gammadelta T cells, normal human skin has resident alphabeta T cells that are also sequenced, and this complicates analysis of the scalp TCR repertoire. With tofacitinib, both scalp clonality and the number of expanded CD8+ clones among the top 100 scalp clones went down significantly. Shared TCR sequences between patients were less evident than in mice, which may be partly attributable to HLA diversity in the patient population. Compared with normal scalp, lesional scalp had higher clonality and more expanded CD8+ clones, particularly in alopecia totalis/universalis, a pattern that suggests antigenic drive. Many expanded lesional clones were found to persist in scalp and blood during tofacitinib treatment, and relapse after treatment cessation may be partly explained by this persistence. Because the treated cohort was small and had only one nonresponder, larger studies are needed to examine links between baseline CD8+ expansion and response.

According to the study, the label for this sample's treatment or condition signals: oral pan-JAK inhibitor, 5-10 mg twice daily. From alopecia areata patients, peripheral blood was collected along with lesional scalp punch biopsies. After PBMCs were isolated by density centrifugation and stained for CD3, CD4 and CD8, a FACSAria was used to sort CD4+ and CD8+ T cells. Points on this clone: No antigen is known for it. No base quality information exists; no much larger clone differs at one position.

Library prep was done by the immunoSEQ multiplex PCR assay. For TCR sequencing, RNA was extracted from every sample and reverse transcribed into cDNA to serve as template. SuperScript III was used to make first-strand cDNA, primed with a 2:1 mix of oligo-dT and random hexamers. Amplification bias was assessed with a synthetic immune receptor repertoire, and residual bias was removed computationally. Concerning the study's data processing: Raw reads were preprocessed to remove errors, and CDR3 was defined according to IMGT conventions as the region from the conserved cysteine to phenylalanine. To get clonality, Shannon entropy was normalized by log2 of the number of productive unique TCRs and the result was subtracted from 1. Whether each scalp clone was CD4 or CD8 was inferred by checking scalp TCRbeta sequences against the CD4 and CD8 repertoires from sorted blood. TCRdb took this table from immuneACCESS and kept in-frame rearrangements with V and J called. Such tables lack part of the clones; where checked against another copy, unresolved V genes explain under half of the gap, and the rest is unexplained. That table furnishes V, J and clone size, whereas the DNA furnished D and trimming. The sample data list more than 200,000 clones, and approximately 67% of these were observed just once. The top ten hold 1% to 1.5% of the sample.

V lost 5 bases and J lost 3 bases; the stretch between them is 13 bases long. From its cysteine to its phenylalanine, the CDR3 spans 15 amino acids. Only the CDR3 DNA stays, 45 bases, in frame from base 1. The germline V gene provides CDR1 SGHTA and CDR2 FQGTGA. Sequences were derived from CD4+ T cells sorted from blood, sampled between weeks 43 and 45, from a patient treated with tofacitinib. The chain links TRBV7-3 with TRBJ2-2; the D segment is perhaps TRBD1 or TRBD2, each sharing 5 matched bases. The TCR was taken from a human donor with alopecia areata. Here the CDR3 is given as CASSLRGPDTGELFF. Here is the DNA: TGTGCCAGCAGCCTACGGGGACCAGACACCGGGGAGCTGTTTTTT.